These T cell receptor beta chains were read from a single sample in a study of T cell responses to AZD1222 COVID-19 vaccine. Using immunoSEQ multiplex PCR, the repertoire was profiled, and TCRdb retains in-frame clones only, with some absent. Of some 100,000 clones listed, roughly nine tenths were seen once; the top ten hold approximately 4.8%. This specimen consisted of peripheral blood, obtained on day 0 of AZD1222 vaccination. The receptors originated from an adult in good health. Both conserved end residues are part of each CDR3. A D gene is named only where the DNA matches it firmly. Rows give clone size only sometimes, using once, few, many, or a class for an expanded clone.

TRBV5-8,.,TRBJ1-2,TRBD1,TGTGCCAGCCGGAGGGACAGGGGGAACTATGGCTACACCTTC,CASRRDRGNYGYTF
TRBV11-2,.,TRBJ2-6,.,TGTGCCAGCAGCTTAGAACGAACAGCTGGGGCCAACGTCCTGACTTTC,CASSLERTAGANVLTF
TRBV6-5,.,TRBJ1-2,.,TGTGCCAGCACCGATGGGGTATGGCGCTATGGCTACACCTTC,CASTDGVWRYGYTF
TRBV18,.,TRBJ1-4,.,TGTGCCAGCTCATCCGACAGAGCAACTAATGAAAAACTGTTTTTT,CASSSDRATNEKLFF
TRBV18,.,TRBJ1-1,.,TGTGCCAGCTCACGGGCAGGGCTTATGGGAGAGACTGAAGCTTTCTTT,CASSRAGLMGETEAFF
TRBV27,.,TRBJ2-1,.,TGTGCCAGCAGAGAGACAGTCCTCCTAAAAAAAAAGTTCTTC,CASRETVLLKKKFF
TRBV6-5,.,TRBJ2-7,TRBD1,TGTGCCAGCAGTTACCACGGGACAGGGGGAGAGCAGTACTTC,CASSYHGTGGEQYF
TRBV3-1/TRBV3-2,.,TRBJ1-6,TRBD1,TGTGCCAGCAGCCGCGGACAGGGGGCACAGTCACCCCTCCACTTT,CASSRGQGAQSPLHF
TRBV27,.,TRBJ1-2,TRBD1,TGTGCCAGCAGTTTTCAGGGGGCGTTTGGCTACACCTTC,CASSFQGAFGYTF
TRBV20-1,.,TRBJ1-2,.,TGCAGTGCAGGGAACTATGGCTACACCTTC,CSAGNYGYTF
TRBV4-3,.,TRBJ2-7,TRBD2,TGCGCCAGCAGCCAAGTAGCTAGCGGCTACGAGCAGTACTTC,CASSQVASGYEQYF
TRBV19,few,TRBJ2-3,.,TGTGCCAGTAGTTCCTATACAGGGTCTAGCACAGATACGCAGTATTTT,CASSSYTGSSTDTQYF
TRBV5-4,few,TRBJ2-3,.,TGTGCCAGCAGCCCCGACATGATGGACACAGATACGCAGTATTTT,CASSPDMMDTDTQYF
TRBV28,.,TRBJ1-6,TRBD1,TGTGCCAGCAGTCCCAAGACAGGGAGCTCCTATAATTCACCCCTCCACTTT,CASSPKTGSSYNSPLHF
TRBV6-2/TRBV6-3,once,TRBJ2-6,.,TGTGCCAGCAGTTACGGGACTCTCTCTGGGGCCAACGTCCTGACTTTC,CASSYGTLSGANVLTF
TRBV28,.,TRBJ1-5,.,TGTGCCAGCAGCAAACCGGGACGGTCACCGTTACAGCCCCAGCATTTT,CASSKPGRSPLQPQHF
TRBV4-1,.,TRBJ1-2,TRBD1,TGCGCCAGCAGCCAATTTCTAGGCCAGGGGGCTCTGGATGGCTACACCTTC,CASSQFLGQGALDGYTF
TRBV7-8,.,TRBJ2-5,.,TGTGCCAGCAGCCATCAAGAGACCCAGTACTTC,CASSHQETQYF
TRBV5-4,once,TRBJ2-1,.,TGTGCCAGCAGCTTCGCGGCCAGAAACAATGAGCAGTTCTTC,CASSFAARNNEQFF
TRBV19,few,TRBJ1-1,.,TGTGCCAGTAGTATCTTGAACACTGAAGCTTTCTTT,CASSILNTEAFF
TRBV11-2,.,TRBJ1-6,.,TGTGCCAGCAGCTTAGATCGCGGGGGTAGGGCCCTCCACTTT,CASSLDRGGRALHF
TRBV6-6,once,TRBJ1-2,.,TGTGCCAGCGGCCCGGGAGGCCCTAACTATGGCTACACCTTC,CASGPGGPNYGYTF
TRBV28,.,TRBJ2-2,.,TGTGCCAGCAGTTTAATGGAAAGGCACCGGTCCGGGGAGCTGTTTTTT,CASSLMERHRSGELFF
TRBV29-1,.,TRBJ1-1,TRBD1,TGCAGCGTTGTGGACAGGGGGAGTCGCACTGAAGCTTTCTTT,CSVVDRGSRTEAFF
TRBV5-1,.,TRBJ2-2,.,TGCGCCAGCACTGTCGGCAGCTTGAACACCGGGGAGCTGTTTTTT,CASTVGSLNTGELFF
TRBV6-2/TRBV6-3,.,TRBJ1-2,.,TGTGCCAGCAGTTACGGCGGGCTCCATGGCTACACCTTC,CASSYGGLHGYTF
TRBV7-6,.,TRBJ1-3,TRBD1,TGTGCCAGCAGCTCCGGACAGGGACTTGGAAACACCATATATTTT,CASSSGQGLGNTIYF
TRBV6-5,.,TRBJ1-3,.,TGTGCCAGCAGCGGGGACTGGGGAATCAACACCATATATTTT,CASSGDWGINTIYF
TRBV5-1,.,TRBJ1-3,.,TGCGCCAGCAGCTTTCAGTCGGGAAACACCATATATTTT,CASSFQSGNTIYF
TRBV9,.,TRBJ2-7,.,TGTGCCAGCAGCGTAGGATCAGATTCCTACGAGCAGTACTTC,CASSVGSDSYEQYF
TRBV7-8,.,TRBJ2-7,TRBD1,TGTGCCAGCAGCTCTAGGACAGGGAAGATGAACGAGCAGTACTTC,CASSSRTGKMNEQYF
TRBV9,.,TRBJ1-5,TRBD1,TGTGCCAGCAGCGACGGGACAGATTATCAGCCCCAGCATTTT,CASSDGTDYQPQHF
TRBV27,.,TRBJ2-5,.,TGTGCCAGCAGTTTGGGGGCCCCGGAGACCCAGTACTTC,CASSLGAPETQYF
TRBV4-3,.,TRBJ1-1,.,TGCGCCAGCCGGATGAGACCGAACACTGAAGCTTTCTTT,CASRMRPNTEAFF
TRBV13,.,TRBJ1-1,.,TGTGCCAGCAGCTTGGGACGGCCGAACACTGAAGCTTTCTTT,CASSLGRPNTEAFF
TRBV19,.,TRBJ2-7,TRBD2,TGTGCCAGTAGTATCCCGCGGGGGAGCTCCTACGAGCAGTACTTC,CASSIPRGSSYEQYF
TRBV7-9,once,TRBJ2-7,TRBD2,TGTGCCAGCAGCTTGACTAGCGGGGGGGCCTACGAGCAGTACTTC,CASSLTSGGAYEQYF
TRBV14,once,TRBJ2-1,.,TGTGCCAGCAGCCAAATGTCGGGGAATGAGCAGTTCTTC,CASSQMSGNEQFF
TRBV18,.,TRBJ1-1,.,TGTGCCAGCTCACCACGGGAAGGGGCCATGAACACTGAAGCTTTCTTT,CASSPREGAMNTEAFF
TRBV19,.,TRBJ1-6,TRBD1,TGTGCCAGTAGTATAGAGGAGGGGGCTGATTCACCCCTCCACTTT,CASSIEEGADSPLHF
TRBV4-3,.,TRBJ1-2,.,TGCGCCAGCAGCCAAGATTTGGGCATGATCTATGGCTACACCTTC,CASSQDLGMIYGYTF
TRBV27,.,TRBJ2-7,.,TGTGCCAGCAGTTTTGGAACCTCCTACGAGCAGTACTTC,CASSFGTSYEQYF
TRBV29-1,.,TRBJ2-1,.,TGCAGCGTTGAAGAAGGTGTAGGGCAGTTCTTC,CSVEEGVGQFF
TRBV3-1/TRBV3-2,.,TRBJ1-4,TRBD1,TGTGCCAGCAGCCAGGACAGGGAGGCAACTAATGAAAAACTGTTTTTT,CASSQDREATNEKLFF
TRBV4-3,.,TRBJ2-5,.,TGCGCCAGCAGATTCTCCCATCGGGGGCTGGGGGAGACCCAGTACTTC,CASRFSHRGLGETQYF
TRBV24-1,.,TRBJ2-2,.,TGTGCCACCAGTGATCACAGGACCAACACCGGGGAGCTGTTTTTT,CATSDHRTNTGELFF
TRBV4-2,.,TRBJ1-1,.,TGTGCCAGCAGCCAATCTCCTTCCGCAGGGGACACTGAAGCTTTCTTT,CASSQSPSAGDTEAFF
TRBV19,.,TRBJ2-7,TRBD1,TGTGCCAGTGCAACCGGGACAGCCTCCTACGAGCAGTACTTC,CASATGTASYEQYF
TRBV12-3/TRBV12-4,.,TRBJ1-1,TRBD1,TGTGCCAGCAGTTTCGGACAGGGGGCAACAGCTTTCTTT,CASSFGQGATAFF
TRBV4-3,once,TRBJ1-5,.,TGCGCCAGCAGCCAAGATTTTCGGGGCAATCAGCCCCAGCATTTT,CASSQDFRGNQPQHF
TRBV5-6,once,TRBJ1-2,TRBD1,TGTGCCAGCAGCACCGTGGATAGGGGGCATGGCTACACCTTC,CASSTVDRGHGYTF
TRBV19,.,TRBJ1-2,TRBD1,TGTGCCAGTACCCTCGGACAGGGGCACTATGGCTACACCTTC,CASTLGQGHYGYTF
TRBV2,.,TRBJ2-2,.,TGTGCCAGCAGCGCCGAGAACACCGGGGAGCTGTTTTTT,CASSAENTGELFF
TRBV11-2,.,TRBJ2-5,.,TGTGCCAGCAGCTTAGATTCGGCGGGTTGGCAGATCCAAGAGACCCAGTACTTC,CASSLDSAGWQIQETQYF
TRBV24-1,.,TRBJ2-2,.,TGTGCCACCAGGGGACAACGACTCACCGGGGAGCTGTTTTTT,CATRGQRLTGELFF